A selection of T cell receptor beta chains follows, all from one sample in a study of blood T cells in healthy people across ages. TCRdb passed the 5' RACE reads through MiXCR, listing each CDR3 protein once. The sample shows hundreds of thousands of distinct CDR3 sequences, about 54% of them seen only once. The sample comprised blood. The receptors here all came from a man between 60 and 75 years old in good health. The CDR3 runs from the conserved cysteine through the conserved F or W. The D gene is left open where the match is weak. Clone size is not always given. Where it is, it says once, few, many or a class for expanded clones.

DNA	CDR3	size	D	V	J
TGCGCCAGCAGCTTTACTAGCCCCGCAGAGACCCAGTACTTC	CASSFTSPAETQYF	few	.	TRBV5-1	TRBJ2-5
TGCGCCAGCAGCGCCCCGGACGGCAGTTATGGCTACACCTTC	CASSAPDGSYGYTF	.	.	TRBV5-1	TRBJ1-2
TGTGCCAGCAGTTCCGGGACAGGGTTGGCTAACTATGGCTACACCTTC	CASSSGTGLANYGYTF	.	TRBD1	TRBV12-3/TRBV12-4	TRBJ1-2
TGCAGCGTGGGCGTGGACAGCGGCAATCAGCCCCAGCATTTT	CSVGVDSGNQPQHF	few	.	TRBV29-1	TRBJ1-5
TGTGCCAGCAGCGCCCGGGACTTACAAGAGACCCAGTACTTC	CASSARDLQETQYF	.	.	TRBV3-1	TRBJ2-5
TGTGCCAGCAGGCTAGCGGGGGCAGCTAGCGCAGATACGCAGTATTTT	CASRLAGAASADTQYF	.	TRBD2	TRBV12-3/TRBV12-4	TRBJ2-3
TGTGCCAGCAGCGGGACAGGGATAAGGAGTTACAATGAGCAGTTCTTC	CASSGTGIRSYNEQFF	.	TRBD1	TRBV12-3/TRBV12-4	TRBJ2-1
TGTGCCAGCAGTTTAGGAGGGGGACGGACGAACACTGAAGCTTTCTTT	CASSLGGGRTNTEAFF	.	.	TRBV27	TRBJ1-1
TGTGCCAGCAGTTCAGACAGGTCAACAGATACGCAGTATTTT	CASSSDRSTDTQYF	.	.	TRBV2	TRBJ2-3
TGTGCCAGCAGCTGGGGGGATTCGAATACGCAGTATTTT	CASSWGDSNTQYF	few	.	TRBV7-9	TRBJ2-3
TGCAGTGCTAGAGGGTACGCCGGGGGCACAGATACGCAGTATTTT	CSARGYAGGTDTQYF	.	.	TRBV20-1	TRBJ2-3
TGTGCCAGCAGCACAGGGATAGGAGAGACCCAGTACTTC	CASSTGIGETQYF	.	.	TRBV7-9	TRBJ2-5
TGTGCCAGCAAGACCGGCCCGGCGAGCACAGATACGCAGTATTTT	CASKTGPASTDTQYF	.	.	TRBV9	TRBJ2-3
TGCAGTGCTCAAATCCCTTTTAGCGGGGGATACAATGAGCAGTTCTTC	CSAQIPFSGGYNEQFF	.	TRBD2	TRBV20-1	TRBJ2-1
TGCAGTGCTAGAGAGTTGAACACTGAAGCTTTCTTT	CSARELNTEAFF	.	.	TRBV20-1	TRBJ1-1
TGCGGCGTGCGGACAGATAACTATGGCTACACCTTC	CGVRTDNYGYTF	once	.	TRBV29-1	TRBJ1-2
TGTGCCAGCACCCACCAAGGGGGCTACGAGCAGTACTTC	CASTHQGGYEQYF	.	.	TRBV5-6	TRBJ2-7